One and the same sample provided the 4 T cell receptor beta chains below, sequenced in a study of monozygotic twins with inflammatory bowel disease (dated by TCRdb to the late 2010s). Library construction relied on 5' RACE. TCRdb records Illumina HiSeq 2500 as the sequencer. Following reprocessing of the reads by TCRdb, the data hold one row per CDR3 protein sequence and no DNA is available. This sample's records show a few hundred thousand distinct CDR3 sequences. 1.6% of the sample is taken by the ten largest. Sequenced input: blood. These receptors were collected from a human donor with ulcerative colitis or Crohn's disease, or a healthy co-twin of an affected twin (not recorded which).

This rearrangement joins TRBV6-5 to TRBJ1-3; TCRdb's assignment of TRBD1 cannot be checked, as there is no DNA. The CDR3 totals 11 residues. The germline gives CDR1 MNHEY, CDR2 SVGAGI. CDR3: CASQGRNTIYF.

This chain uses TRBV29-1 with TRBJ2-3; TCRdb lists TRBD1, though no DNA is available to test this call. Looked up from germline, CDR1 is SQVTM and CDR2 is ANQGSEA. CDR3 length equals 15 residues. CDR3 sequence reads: CSAAGMTGFSDTQYF.

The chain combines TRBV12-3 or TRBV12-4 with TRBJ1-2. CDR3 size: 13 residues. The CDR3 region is CASSFNPNYGYTF.

The CDR3 spells CASSLVTGSYNEQFF. V and J are TRBV5-5 and TRBJ2-1. The V gene's germline CDR1 is SGHKS and CDR2 YYEKEE (reference sequence). The CDR3 is 15 amino acids.